The TCR beta chain described here comes from a study of blood T cell repertoires in COVID-19. Study context: In each case, the material was cDNA or gDNA derived from T cells, B-cell-depleted T cells, or PBMCs.

Original processing notes: Scientists estimated how many nucleated cells there were by amplifying reference gene primers. Using immunoSEQ multiplex PCR, the repertoire was profiled, and TCRdb retains in-frame clones only, with some absent. Clone size and V and J calls were adopted from that table, with D and trimming inferred from the DNA. The sample has approximately 250,000 clones, just under 85% seen once; the top ten hold more than 4%. Sequenced material: peripheral blood. This TCR derives from a man aged 45-65 years with acute or convalescent COVID-19.

The CDR3 DNA follows: TGTGCCAGCAGTCCCCAGCAGGGTAGGGGCTACGAGCAGTACTTC. As protein: CASSPQQGRGYEQYF. The rearrangement links TRBV6-5 to TRBJ2-7, with D possibly TRBD1 on 5 matching bases. Per the germline V gene, CDR1 is MNHEY and CDR2 is SVGAGI. V was pared by 5 bases and J by 3 bases, with 17 bases between. This CDR3 is built from 15 residues.